This TCR beta chain was found in a study of shared clonotypes between healthy human individuals (dated by TCRdb to 2018 to 2020). Concerning the study at large: A couple of women and three men aged 18 to 49 years were included in the cohort. The study deeply sequenced blood TCR repertoires of five healthy adults to estimate repertoire size and the extent of clonotype sharing between individuals. Libraries were prepared and TCR repertoires were sequenced by different laboratories using diverse techniques, in order to increase sequencing depth and limit assay-specific biases. Between about 0.94 and 8.9 billion PBMCs per donor were obtained by leukapheresis.

Here is what the overall study found, with its caveats: Pairwise subsampling indicated that sequencing depth was expected to affect the degree of clonotype sharing among donors. Sampling was restricted to blood, and TCR repertoires in tissues likely differ from the TCR repertoires found in blood. The genetic and exposure-history diversity represented was limited by the small number of donors.

For this clone: There is no known antigen for this receptor. No clone much larger than this one lies a single base away; base qualities are absent.

TCR CDR3 regions were amplified from genomic DNA by multiplex PCR using the deep immunoSEQ assay. For each cell subset, the extracted genomic DNA was distributed evenly across all wells of several immunoSEQ 96-well plates, and each plate served as one replicate. For unsorted PBMC, each replicate PCR was loaded with approximately 320 ng genomic DNA, equivalent to 25,000 to 35,000 T cell genomes. Genomic DNA from unsorted PBMC was sequenced over ten immunoSEQ deep assay plates. The purified libraries were quantified using a Qubit 3.0 fluorometer, sized with a Bioanalyzer 2100, and then quantified again using the KAPA Library Quantification kit. A separate single-read 150-cycle Illumina NextSeq 550 flow cell was used to sequence each immunoSEQ 96-well plate. In the original analysis: The immunoSEQ output contained only junctional sequences without quality scores, so filtering could not match that applied to full-length reads. To assign V/J genes and CDR3, sequences were annotated against IMGT germline references using PyIR, a Python wrapper for IgBLAST v1.9. Reads were removed for weak V/J assignments (E-value above 1e-6), missing CDR3, stop codons, out-of-frame junctions, or ambiguous translated residues. A V3J clonotype was defined by an identical inferred V gene, J gene, and CDR3 amino acid sequence. Percentage overlap between repertoires was computed as shared unique clonotypes divided by the size of the smaller repertoire. RTK rarefaction, the Chao1 estimator, and Recon v2.1 estimates of unobserved clonotypes were used to assess repertoire richness. Imported from immuneACCESS, the table was reduced by TCRdb to in-frame sequences with V and J called. These copies leave out some clones; in studies compared against another copy, an unresolved V gene accounts for under half, and the cause of the remainder is not known. D and trimming come from the DNA, and the V and J calls and clone size come from that table. This sample has about 500,000 clones in its table, and about 74% of those were observed once. The ten largest clones take up around 11% of the sample.

Donors were healthy HIV-negative adults with no recently reported acute infections or vaccinations. All donors were Caucasian adults living in Nashville, Tennessee, USA. For unsorted samples, about 85 million PBMCs were counted and genomic DNA was extracted with the QIAamp DNA Blood Mini kit. After blood collection by leukapheresis, PBMCs were isolated using Ficoll-Histopaque density gradient centrifugation and then cryopreserved in the vapor phase of liquid nitrogen. CDR1 and CDR2, per the germline V gene, are MNHNS and SASEGT. Inclusive of the bounding cysteine and phenylalanine, the CDR3 is 14 residues long. Left in the record is the CDR3 DNA by itself, 42 bases read in frame from the first base. V is cut by 8 bases and J by 4 bases, and the space between the germline ends is 15 bases.

The rearrangement combines TRBV6-1 with TRBJ1-3; TRBD1 could be the D gene, as 5 bases match. Sequencing was performed on PBMCs. This clonotype was obtained from a woman between 35 and 50 years old in good health. Some clones in this sample may be carry-over from other donors' samples. The bases are TGTGCCAGCTCCGGGGGAACGGGAGGAAACACCATATATTTT. The resulting protein is CASSGGTGGNTIYF.